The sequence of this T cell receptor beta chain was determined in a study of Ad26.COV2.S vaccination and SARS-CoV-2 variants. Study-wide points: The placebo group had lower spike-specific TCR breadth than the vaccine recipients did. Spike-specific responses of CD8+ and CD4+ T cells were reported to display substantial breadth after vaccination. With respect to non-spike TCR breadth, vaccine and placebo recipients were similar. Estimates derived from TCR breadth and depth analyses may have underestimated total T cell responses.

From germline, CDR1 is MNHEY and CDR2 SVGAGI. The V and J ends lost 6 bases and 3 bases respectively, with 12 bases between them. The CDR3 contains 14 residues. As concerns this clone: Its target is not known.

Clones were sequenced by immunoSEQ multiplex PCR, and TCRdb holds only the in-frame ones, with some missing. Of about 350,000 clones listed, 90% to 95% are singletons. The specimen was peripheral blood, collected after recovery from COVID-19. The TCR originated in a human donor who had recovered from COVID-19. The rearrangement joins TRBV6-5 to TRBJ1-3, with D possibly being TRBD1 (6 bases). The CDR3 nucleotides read TGTGCCAGCAGAAGGGGGGCTAATGGAAACACCATATATTTT. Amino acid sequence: CASRRGANGNTIYF.